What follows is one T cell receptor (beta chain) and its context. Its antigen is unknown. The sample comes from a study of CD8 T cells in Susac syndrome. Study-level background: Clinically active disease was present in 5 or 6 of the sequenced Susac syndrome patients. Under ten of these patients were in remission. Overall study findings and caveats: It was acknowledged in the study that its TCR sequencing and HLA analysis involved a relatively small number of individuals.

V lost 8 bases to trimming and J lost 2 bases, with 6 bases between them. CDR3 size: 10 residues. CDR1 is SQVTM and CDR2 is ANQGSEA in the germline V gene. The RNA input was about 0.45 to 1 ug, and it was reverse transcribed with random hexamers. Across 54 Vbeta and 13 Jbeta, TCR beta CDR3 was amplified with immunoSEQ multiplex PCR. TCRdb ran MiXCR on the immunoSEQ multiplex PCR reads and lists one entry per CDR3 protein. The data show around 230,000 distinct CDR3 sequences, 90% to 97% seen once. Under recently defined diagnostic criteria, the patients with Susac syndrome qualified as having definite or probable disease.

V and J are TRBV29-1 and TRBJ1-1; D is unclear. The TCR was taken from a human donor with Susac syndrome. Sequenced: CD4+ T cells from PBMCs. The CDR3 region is CSTTNTEAFF. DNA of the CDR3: TGCAGCACCACCAACACTGAAGCTTTCTTT.